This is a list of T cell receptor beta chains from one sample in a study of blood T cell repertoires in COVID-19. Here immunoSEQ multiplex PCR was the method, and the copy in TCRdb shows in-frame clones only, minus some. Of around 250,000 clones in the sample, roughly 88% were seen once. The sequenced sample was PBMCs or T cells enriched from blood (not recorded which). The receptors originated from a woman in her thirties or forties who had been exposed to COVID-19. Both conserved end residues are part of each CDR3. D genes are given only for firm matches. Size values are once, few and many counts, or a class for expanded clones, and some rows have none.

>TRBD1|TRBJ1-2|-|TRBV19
CASSIDRGGYGYTF
TGTGCCAGTAGTATTGACAGGGGAGGCTATGGCTACACCTTC
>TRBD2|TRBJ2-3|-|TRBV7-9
CASSLEGLRTDTQYF
TGTGCCAGCAGCTTAGAGGGACTACGCACAGATACGCAGTATTTT
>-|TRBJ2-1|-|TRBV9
CASSVWGLQSSYNEQFF
TGTGCCAGCAGCGTATGGGGCTTACAGAGCTCCTACAATGAGCAGTTCTTC
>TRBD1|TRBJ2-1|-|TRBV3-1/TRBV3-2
CASSRSRDRSEQFF
TGTGCCAGCAGCCGAAGCCGGGACAGATCTGAGCAGTTCTTC
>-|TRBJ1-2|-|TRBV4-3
CASSQDWGGWRTNYGYTF
TGCGCCAGCAGCCAAGATTGGGGCGGATGGCGGACTAACTATGGCTACACCTTC
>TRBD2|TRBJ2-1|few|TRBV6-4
CASSDSAGGPNEQFF
TGTGCCAGCAGTGACTCGGCGGGGGGGCCGAATGAGCAGTTCTTC
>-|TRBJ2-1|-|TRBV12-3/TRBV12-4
CAGSLLGEQFF
TGTGCCGGCAGTTTACTAGGTGAGCAGTTCTTC
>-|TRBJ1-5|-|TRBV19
CASSIANTAYSNQPQHF
TGTGCCAGTAGTATAGCCAATACAGCATATAGCAATCAGCCCCAGCATTTT
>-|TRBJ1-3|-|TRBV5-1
CASRDGGSGNTIYF
TGTGCCAGCAGAGACGGGGGGTCTGGAAACACCATATATTTT
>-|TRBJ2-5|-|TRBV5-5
CASSLALGQSRFPQYF
TGTGCCAGCAGCTTGGCCCTCGGACAGTCAAGATTCCCCCAGTACTTC
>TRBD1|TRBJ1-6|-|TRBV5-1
CASSRVPGQGLGSPLHF
TGCGCCAGCAGCCGCGTGCCGGGACAGGGCCTAGGATCACCCCTCCACTTT
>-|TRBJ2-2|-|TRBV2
CASSVQGAQRGNGELFF
TGTGCCAGCAGTGTACAGGGGGCGCAGCGGGGGAACGGGGAGCTGTTTTTT
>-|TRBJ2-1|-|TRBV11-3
CASSLDRRYSLHNEQFF
TGTGCCAGCAGCTTAGATCGGAGGTATAGCCTCCACAATGAGCAGTTCTTC
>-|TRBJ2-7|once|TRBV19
CASSIGPFYEQYF
TGTGCCAGTAGTATAGGGCCGTTCTACGAGCAGTACTTC
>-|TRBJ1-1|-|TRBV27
CASTKTGGGAEAFF
TGTGCCAGCACCAAGACAGGCGGGGGGGCTGAAGCTTTCTTT
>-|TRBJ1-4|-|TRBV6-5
CASGFLTTNEKLFF
TGTGCCAGCGGTTTTCTTACAACTAATGAAAAACTGTTTTTT
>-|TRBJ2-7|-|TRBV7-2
CASSPGNAQSEQYF
TGTGCCAGCAGCCCGGGAAATGCCCAGTCCGAGCAGTACTTC
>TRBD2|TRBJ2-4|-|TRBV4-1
CASSQVQSSGSEGIQYF
TGCGCCAGCAGCCAAGTCCAATCCAGCGGGAGTGAGGGCATTCAGTACTTC
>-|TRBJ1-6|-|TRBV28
CASTITGGSSPLHF
TGTGCCAGCACCATTACGGGGGGAAGTTCACCCCTCCACTTT
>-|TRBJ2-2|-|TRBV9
CASSPRTALGGELFF
TGTGCCAGCAGCCCCAGGACAGCCCTGGGCGGGGAGCTGTTTTTT
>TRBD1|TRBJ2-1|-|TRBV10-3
CATALRQGAYNEQFF
TGTGCCACCGCCCTAAGACAGGGAGCCTACAATGAGCAGTTCTTC
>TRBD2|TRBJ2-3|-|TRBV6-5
CASGSSGSADTQYF
TGTGCCAGCGGCTCTAGCGGGAGCGCAGATACGCAGTATTTT
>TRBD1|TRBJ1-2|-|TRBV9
CASSNPGTGGLAF
TGTGCCAGCAGCAATCCCGGGACAGGGGGTCTGGCCTTC
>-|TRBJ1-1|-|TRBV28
CASTITEDRMNTEAFF
TGTGCCAGCACTATAACAGAGGACAGAATGAACACTGAAGCTTTCTTT
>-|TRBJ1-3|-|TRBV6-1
CASSVAMGSSGNTIYF
TGTGCCAGCAGTGTAGCTATGGGGAGCTCTGGAAACACCATATATTTT
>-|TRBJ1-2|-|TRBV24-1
CATSDFRTATGYTF
TGTGCCACCAGTGATTTTAGGACAGCGACAGGCTACACCTTC
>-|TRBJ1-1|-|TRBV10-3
CAIRTSVDNKNTEAFF
TGTGCCATCAGGACGAGCGTGGACAACAAGAACACTGAAGCTTTCTTT
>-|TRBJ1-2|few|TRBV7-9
CASSGGTGGNIYGYTF
TGTGCCAGCAGCGGTGGAACAGGCGGAAATATTTATGGCTACACCTTC
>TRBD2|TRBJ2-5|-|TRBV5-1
CASSLAASGRSETQYF
TGTGCCAGCAGCTTGGCGGCTAGCGGGAGGTCAGAGACCCAGTACTTC
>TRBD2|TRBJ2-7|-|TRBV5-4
CASSFPGGRDEQYF
TGTGCCAGCAGCTTCCCGGGGGGACGGGACGAGCAGTACTTC
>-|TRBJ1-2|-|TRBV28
CASSLFPYGYTF
TGTGCCAGCAGTCTCTTTCCCTATGGCTACACCTTC
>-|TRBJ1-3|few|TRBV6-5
CASSLLRPSGNTIYF
TGTGCCAGCAGTTTGTTGAGGCCCTCTGGAAACACCATATATTTT
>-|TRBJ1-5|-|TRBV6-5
CASRKGRAQPQHF
TGTGCCAGCAGGAAGGGCAGGGCCCAGCCCCAGCATTTT
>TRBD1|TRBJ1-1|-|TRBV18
CASSPGQGSEAFF
TGTGCCAGCTCACCGGGACAGGGCTCTGAAGCTTTCTTT
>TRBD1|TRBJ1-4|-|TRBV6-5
CASNHPGQGNEKLFF
TGTGCCAGCAACCATCCGGGACAGGGCAATGAAAAACTGTTTTTT
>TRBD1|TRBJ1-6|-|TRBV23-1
CASSRDRLILLERGVNSPLHF
TGCGCCAGCAGCCGGGACAGGCTTATCCTGTTAGAGAGAGGGGTAAATTCACCCCTCCACTTT
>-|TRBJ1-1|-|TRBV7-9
CASSLATAGPAFEAFF
TGTGCCAGCAGCTTAGCGACCGCAGGGCCCGCATTTGAAGCTTTCTTT
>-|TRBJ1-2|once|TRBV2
CASSEVSGSDSGYTF
TGTGCCAGCAGTGAGGTGTCGGGGTCGGATTCGGGCTACACCTTC
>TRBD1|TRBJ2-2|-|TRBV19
CASGRSRTGAGGELFF
TGTGCCAGTGGTAGAAGCCGGACAGGGGCGGGCGGGGAGCTGTTTTTT
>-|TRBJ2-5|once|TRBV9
CASSVQGLYQETQYF
TGTGCCAGCAGCGTACAGGGGCTGTACCAAGAGACCCAGTACTTC
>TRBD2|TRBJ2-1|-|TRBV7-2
CASSLPKLAGVSNEQFF
TGTGCCAGCAGCCTCCCAAAACTAGCGGGAGTTTCCAATGAGCAGTTCTTC
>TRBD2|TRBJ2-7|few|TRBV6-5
CASSYSTSGFYEQYF
TGTGCCAGCAGTTACTCCACTAGCGGATTCTACGAGCAGTACTTC
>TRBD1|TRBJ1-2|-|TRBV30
CAWSPGTGGAGRMGYTF
TGTGCCTGGAGTCCCGGGACAGGGGGCGCGGGAAGAATGGGCTACACCTTC
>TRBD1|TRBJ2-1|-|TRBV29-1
CSVLTGGGEQFF
TGCAGCGTCCTCACAGGGGGCGGTGAGCAGTTCTTC
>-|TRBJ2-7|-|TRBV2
CASSDREGRAYEQYF
TGTGCCAGCAGTGATCGGGAAGGGCGGGCCTACGAGCAGTACTTC
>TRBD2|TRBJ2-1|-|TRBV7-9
CASSKGTSKTGEQFF
TGTGCCAGCAGCAAAGGGACTAGCAAAACTGGGGAGCAGTTCTTC
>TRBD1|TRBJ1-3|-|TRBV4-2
CASSPPDRGPGNTIYF
TGTGCCAGCAGCCCTCCGGACAGGGGGCCTGGAAACACCATATATTTT
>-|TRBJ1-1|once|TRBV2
CASSGQSPGGSTEAFF
TGTGCCAGCAGTGGCCAATCCCCGGGAGGGTCCACTGAAGCTTTCTTT
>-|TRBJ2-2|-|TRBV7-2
CASSPGGGELFF
TGTGCCAGCAGCCCTGGAGGCGGGGAGCTGTTTTTT
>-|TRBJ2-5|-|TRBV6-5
CASLLDRNQETQYF
TGTGCCAGCCTCCTCGACAGAAACCAAGAGACCCAGTACTTC
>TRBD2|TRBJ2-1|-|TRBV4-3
CASSQGAGGLTYNEQFF
TGCGCCAGCAGCCAAGGAGCGGGGGGGTTAACTTACAATGAGCAGTTCTTC
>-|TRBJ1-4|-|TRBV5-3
CARRLPNVGPTNEKLFF
TGTGCCAGAAGGTTGCCAAATGTGGGCCCAACTAATGAAAAACTGTTTTTT
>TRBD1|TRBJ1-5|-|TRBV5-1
CASSTGTGRQPQHF
TGCGCCAGCAGCACCGGGACAGGGCGGCAGCCCCAGCATTTT
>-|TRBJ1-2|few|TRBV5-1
CASSSPGGTGYTF
TGCGCCAGCAGCTCCCCCGGGGGTACGGGCTACACCTTC
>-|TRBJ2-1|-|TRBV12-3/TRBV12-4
CASSPEREQFF
TGTGCCAGCAGCCCCGAGCGCGAGCAGTTCTTC
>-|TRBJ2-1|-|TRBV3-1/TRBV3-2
CASSPTLGHYNEQFF
TGTGCCAGCAGCCCTACACTCGGACACTACAATGAGCAGTTCTTC
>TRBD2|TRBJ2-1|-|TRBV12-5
CASGLVLGTSGNEQFF
TGTGCTAGTGGTTTGGTACTCGGGACTAGCGGAAATGAGCAGTTCTTC